Below are 14 T cell receptor beta chains sequenced from a single sample in a study of T-cell reconstitution after alpha-beta-depleted transplantation in children. The TCRbeta library was prepared with unique molecular identifiers. TCRdb passed the PCR reads through MiXCR, listing each CDR3 protein once. The repertoire includes 200,000 or so distinct CDR3 sequences, just under 6.5% of them detected once, and 4.5% sits in the top ten. Sequences were derived from PBMCs, sampled before TCRalphabeta/CD19-depleted stem cell transplant. The receptors stem from a girl in the first two years of life with combined immunodeficiency, due to receive a stem cell transplant.

This clonotype was counted ten times or more. CDR3 coding DNA: TGTGCCAGCAGCTTATGGACTAGCGGTGCCGTCTCGGGGGAGCAGTACTTC. Its translation is CASSLWTSGAVSGEQYF. The genes are TRBV7-2 and TRBJ2-7; the match to TRBD2 covers 10 bases. This CDR3 contains 17 residues. From germline, CDR1 is SGHTA and CDR2 FQGNSA. V trimming: 2 bases; J trimming: 7 bases; junction bases outside the gene matches: 14.

The V call is TRBV4-1, the J call TRBJ2-5; maybe TRBD1 (5 bases). Germline loops: CDR1 MGHRA, CDR2 YSYEKL. The CDR3 sequence is 15 residues long. Trimming stripped 4 bases from V and 3 bases from J, with 15 bases between. CDR3 sequence reads: CASSRPCQGEETQYF. The CDR3 DNA sequence: TGCGCCAGCAGCCGACCCTGTCAAGGGGAAGAGACCCAGTACTTC.

This chain joins TRBV12-3 or TRBV12-4 and TRBJ1-2; D is perhaps TRBD1 (6 bases). The germline V and J ends were trimmed by 2 bases and 7 bases, with 29 bases remaining between them. This CDR3 comprises 19 residues. This chain's CDR3 is CASSLSSYGRGAKYAGYTF. In DNA, the CDR3 is TGTGCCAGCAGTTTAAGTTCTTACGGACGGGGGGCTAAATACGCTGGCTACACCTTC.

This clonotype was detected many times. An end of the junction does not agree with germline; a read error may underlie this. The V call is TRBV29-1, the J call TRBJ2-1; no clear D gene. The CDR3 loop spans 11 amino acids. Germline CDR1 SQVTM, CDR2 ANQGSEA. CDR3 amino acids: CSVENGALISF. The CDR3 DNA sequence: TGCAGCGTTGAAAATGGCGCACTTATTTCCTTC.

This clonotype has a count of ten or more. The J gene is TRBJ2-7, the V gene TRBV13; 8 bases align to TRBD2. V gave up 5 bases and J gave up 3 bases; unmatched junction bases: 3. The CDR3 is 13 residues long. The V gene's germline CDR1 is PRHDT and CDR2 FYEKMQ (reference sequence). The CDR3 here is CASSPGGYYEQYF. The DNA of the CDR3 is TGTGCCAGCAGCCCGGGGGGGTACTACGAGCAGTACTTC.

This clonotype was detected many times. The chain carries TRBV28 and TRBJ1-5, with no clear D. The CDR3 extends over 14 amino acids. CDR1 is MDHEN, CDR2 SYDVKM, per germline. V was shortened by 3 bases and J by 0 bases, with 6 bases between the two germline ends. This chain's CDR3 is CASSFDYSNQPQHF. DNA for the CDR3: TGTGCCAGCAGTTTCGATTATAGCAATCAGCCCCAGCATTTT.

The sample holds many counts of this clonotype. This chain uses TRBV27 with TRBJ2-5, with D perhaps TRBD2 (5 bases). Trimming stripped 7 bases from V and 7 bases from J, with 10 bases between. The CDR3 sequence is 11 residues long. CDR1 and CDR2 (germline): MNHEY, SMNVEV (reference sequence). CDR3 bases: TGTGCCAGCATCGCCGGAGGGACCCAGTACTTC. Encoded protein: CASIAGGTQYF.

This clonotype was detected only a few times. V and J are TRBV5-1 and TRBJ2-6, with D tentatively TRBD1 (6 bases). This CDR3 is built from 16 residues. V was clipped by 8 bases and J by 2 bases, with 17 bases between them. Germline V CDR1 and CDR2: SGHRS, YFSETQ. The CDR3 DNA reads as TGCGCCAGTAGAGCGGACAGTTCACCTGGGGCCAACGTCCTGACTTTC. Its protein is CASRADSSPGANVLTF.

This clonotype showed up many times. V usage is TRBV2 and J usage is TRBJ2-7; no clear D gene. The CDR3 is 12 residues long. With 6 bases removed from V and 2 bases from J, the gap between germline ends came to 8 bases. Germline V gene data show CDR1 as SNHLY and CDR2 as FYNNEI. The CDR3 protein is CASRQIPYEQYF. DNA for the CDR3: TGTGCCAGCAGACAAATCCCCTACGAGCAGTACTTC.

This clonotype has at least ten counts. The rearrangement joins TRBV4-2 to TRBJ1-2, with D perhaps TRBD1 (5 bases). CDR1 and CDR2 from the germline V gene are LGHNA and YNFKEQ. The CDR3 is 16 residues long. The V end was cut by 4 bases, the J end by 2 bases, with 17 bases between. CDR3 DNA sequence: TGTGCCAGCAGCCCCCGGGGGAGTCAGGGAAACTATGGCTACACCTTC. It translates to CASSPRGSQGNYGYTF.

This clonotype occurred a few times. The chain recombines TRBV28 with TRBJ2-7; 7 positions agree with TRBD1. After removal of 6 bases from V and 5 bases from J, the junction contained 7 bases not matched to a gene. The CDR3 contains 13 residues. Germline loops: CDR1 MDHEN, CDR2 SYDVKM. The CDR3: CASRLQGTHEQYF. CDR3 sequence (DNA): TGTGCCAGCAGGTTACAGGGGACCCACGAGCAGTACTTC.

This clonotype was seen at least ten times. The J gene is TRBJ2-3, the V gene TRBV29-1, with 14 bases lining up with TRBD2. Germline V gene sequence: CDR1 SQVTM, CDR2 ANQGSEA. Trimming removed 5 bases from V and 4 bases from J; junction bases left unmatched: 11. The CDR3 loop spans 17 amino acids. The CDR3, as DNA: TGCAGCGTTCTTGCAGGGACTAGCGGGAGCGGCGCAGATACGCAGTATTTT. This codes for CSVLAGTSGSGADTQYF.

This clonotype was seen many times. The CDR3 reads CSVVNRQETQYF. The CDR3, as DNA: TGCAGCGTTGTGAACAGGCAAGAGACCCAGTACTTC. The gene calls are TRBV29-1 and TRBJ2-5; D is perhaps TRBD1 (5 bases). The CDR3 runs to 12 residues. CDR1 and CDR2 (germline): SQVTM, ANQGSEA. The V end lost 4 bases, the J end lost 2 bases, and 8 bases lay between the germline ends.

A note on this clonotype: A much larger clone sits a single nucleotide away, making a read error possible. V and J are TRBV21-1 and TRBJ2-5; TRBD1 is the table's D call, not checked against the DNA. TRBV21-1 is labeled a pseudogene. CDR3 length: 15 amino acids. The CDR3 DNA reads as TGTGCCAGCAGCAAACCTGTCCAAACCAAAGAGACCCAGTACTTC. It is translated as CASSKPVQTKETQYF.